The subject of this entry is one T cell receptor (beta chain). The CDR3 sequence is 15 residues long. Trimming removed 7 bases from V and 8 bases from J; junction bases left unmatched: 14. Germline CDR1 is LNHDA and CDR2 is SQIVND (reference sequence). The time point denotes: sample taken at primary tumor resection. Whole RNA, which was extracted from tumor, nontumor lung tissue or frozen PBMC, was sequenced without any cell sorting. Patients with untreated early-stage non-small cell lung cancer, numbering approximately 70, were the donors. The source of the sample is a study of spatial heterogeneity in lung cancer. On the study more broadly: Among detected sequences, beta-chain ones consistently exceeded alpha-chain ones in number.

TCRdb independently ran MiXCR on the 5' RACE reads; one entry per CDR3 protein. This sample has roughly 39,000 distinct CDR3 sequences; roughly 5.2% occur once, and the top ten carry about 9.9%. The sequencing used PBMCs, collected at surgery. This chain links TRBV19 with TRBJ2-1, with 7 bases aligning to TRBD2. The TCR originated in a male donor with early-stage non-small cell lung cancer. The CDR3 nucleotides are TGTGCCAGTACCCTCGGGCTAGCGGAGAGGGATGAGCAGTTCTTC. Translation gives CASTLGLAERDEQFF.